Below, 30 T cell receptor beta chains from the same sample are listed, as sequenced in a study of T cells after yellow fever vaccination. TCRdb reanalysed the 5' RACE reads using MiXCR and keeps one entry per CDR3 protein. The table lists under 200,000 distinct CDR3 sequences, 11% of them singletons, with 30% to 45% in the top ten. The sample in question was CD8+ T cells sorted from PBMCs, obtained 15 days after the yellow fever booster vaccination. Every receptor here comes from a man aged 18 to 30 who received the YFV17D yellow fever vaccine.

This clonotype occurred a few times. V gene TRBV15 combines with J gene TRBJ1-3; D is perhaps TRBD1 (5 bases). CDR3 size: 15 residues. V was clipped by 0 bases and J by 2 bases, with 8 bases between them. Germline CDR1 and CDR2: LNHNV and YYDKDF (reference sequence). The CDR3 DNA reads as TGTGCCACCAGCAGAGATAGGGGAACTGGAAACACCATATATTTT. Residues: CATSRDRGTGNTIYF.

This clonotype occurred a few times. The CDR3 reads CASSLRLTYEQYF. In DNA form, the CDR3 reads TGTGCCAGCAGTTTAAGGCTGACCTACGAGCAGTACTTC. The chain joins TRBV27 to TRBJ2-7, with D unresolved. Germline V gene data show CDR1 as MNHEY and CDR2 as SMNVEV (reference sequence). V lost 2 bases to trimming and J lost 2 bases, with 7 bases between them. This CDR3 is built from 13 residues.

Only a few counts were recorded for this clonotype. The rearrangement joins TRBV4-2 to TRBJ1-2; 7 nucleotides line up with TRBD1. CDR3 length: 18 residues. Germline V lookup: CDR1 LGHNA, CDR2 YNFKEQ. V shed 0 bases, J shed 5 bases, and the junction held 15 bases outside the gene matches. The CDR3 loop reads CASSQEGLYSGTEYGYTF. CDR3 DNA: TGTGCCAGCAGCCAAGAGGGACTTTACTCCGGGACAGAGTATGGCTACACCTTC.

The rearrangement links TRBV9 to TRBJ2-2; 9 nucleotides match TRBD1. Germline V CDR1 and CDR2: SGDLS, YYNGEE. The CDR3 runs 15 residues. V lost 0 bases to trimming and J lost 9 bases; unmatched junction nucleotides: 6. The CDR3 sequence: CASSVEGQGVRELFF. The CDR3 DNA follows: TGTGCCAGCAGCGTAGAGGGACAGGGAGTCCGGGAGCTGTTTTTT.

This chain connects TRBV10-1 to TRBJ2-7; a weak D match, TRBD1 (6 bases). CDR1 is WNHNN and CDR2 is SYGVQD in the germline V gene (reference sequence). V shed 0 bases and J shed 3 bases, with 15 bases lying between them. This CDR3 spans 16 amino acids. The CDR3 sequence is CASSESTGPSNYEQYF. The CDR3 DNA follows: TGCGCCAGCAGTGAGTCAACAGGGCCCTCTAACTACGAGCAGTACTTC.

The chain links TRBV4-1 to TRBJ2-2; D uncertain. Germline values: CDR1 MGHRA, CDR2 YSYEKL. V shed 2 bases and J shed 8 bases, with 9 bases lying between them. The CDR3 has 13 amino acids. CDR3 in DNA: TGCGCCAGCAGCCAAAAGAATTGGGGGGAGCTGTTTTTT. It yields the protein CASSQKNWGELFF.

This clonotype was observed at least ten times. This rearrangement joins TRBV19 to TRBJ2-3; the match to TRBD2 covers 11 bases. Trimming took 6 bases from V and 4 from J; bases not matched to a gene: 9. The CDR3 has 16 amino acids. Germline CDR1 and CDR2: LNHDA and SQIVND (reference sequence). DNA of the CDR3: TGTGCCAGTAGCCCACTAGCGGGGGAAACATCAGATACGCAGTATTTT. Translated: CASSPLAGETSDTQYF.

This clonotype occurred a few times. V is TRBV9 and J is TRBJ1-2; perhaps TRBD1 as D (5 bases). The length of the CDR3 is 12 residues. The germline CDR1 and CDR2 sequences are SGDLS and YYNGEE. Trimming took off 2 bases at V and 5 bases at J, with 7 bases between the two ends. The CDR3 sequence is CASSVQGYGYTF. The CDR3 DNA is TGTGCCAGCAGCGTGCAGGGATATGGCTACACCTTC.

This clonotype came up many times. V gene TRBV6-1 combines with J gene TRBJ2-1; 9 bases map to TRBD1. Germline V lookup: CDR1 MNHNS, CDR2 SASEGT. V shed 5 bases, J shed 3 bases, and the junction held 5 bases outside the gene matches. The CDR3 is made up of 15 amino acids. CDR3 DNA sequence: TGTGCCAGCAGTACTGGGACAGGGTACTACAATGAGCAGTTCTTC. It codes for CASSTGTGYYNEQFF.

The chain links TRBV27 to TRBJ2-2; possible D gene TRBD1, 6 bases. The V and J ends lost 6 bases and 3 bases respectively, with 11 bases between them. The CDR3 runs to 14 residues. CDR1 is MNHEY, CDR2 SMNVEV, per germline (reference sequence). CDR3 sequence (DNA): TGTGCCAGCAGAAGAAAGGGGGACACCGGGGAGCTGTTTTTT. Translating it yields CASRRKGDTGELFF.

This clonotype was detected a few times. This chain joins TRBV11-2 and TRBJ2-3; TRBD2 agrees at 12 bases. The germline V gene has CDR1 SGHAT and CDR2 FQNNGV. J was trimmed by 2 bases and V by 0 bases; bases with no gene match: 3. The CDR3 is 17 amino acids. CDR3 DNA sequence: TGTGCCAGCAGCTTAGACAGGACTAGCGGGGACACAGATACGCAGTATTTT. It codes for CASSLDRTSGDTDTQYF.

The chain recombines TRBV7-9 with TRBJ1-2; the D gene is possibly TRBD1 (6 bases). Trimming removed 3 bases from V and 2 bases from J, with 10 bases in between. This CDR3 is 14 amino acids long. Per the germline V gene, CDR1 is SEHNR and CDR2 is FQNEAQ (reference sequence). The CDR3 DNA reads as TGTGCCAGCAGCTTGCCCAGGGGAAACTATGGCTACACCTTC. Protein product: CASSLPRGNYGYTF.

This clonotype was detected many times. The chain is built from TRBV7-9 and TRBJ2-5; TRBD2 agrees at 9 bases. Germline V gives CDR1 SEHNR, CDR2 FQNEAQ (reference sequence). The CDR3 length is 16 residues. Trimming at V came to 5 bases and at J to 4 bases, leaving 11 bases not matched to a gene. The CDR3 loop is CASSPGTAGGRETQYF. CDR3 DNA: TGTGCCAGCAGCCCCGGGACAGCGGGGGGCCGAGAGACCCAGTACTTC.

The genes are TRBV29-1 and TRBJ2-1; D is perhaps TRBD1 (5 bases). CDR1 and CDR2 from the germline V gene are SQVTM and ANQGSEA. This CDR3 region has 13 residues. Trimming took 1 base from V and 8 from J, leaving 12 bases between them. The CDR3 loop reads CSVEGEQAYEQFF. The CDR3 nucleotides are TGCAGCGTTGAAGGAGAACAGGCTTATGAGCAGTTCTTC.

V gene TRBV4-3 combines with J gene TRBJ2-3, with D possibly being TRBD1 or TRBD2 (5 bases each). V was clipped by 4 bases and J by 3 bases, with 17 bases between them. The CDR3 is 16 amino acids. Germline assignment: CDR1 LGHNA and CDR2 YSLEER. CDR3 DNA sequence: TGCGCCAGCAGCCCCCACCCCGGGGCTGTAACAGATACGCAGTATTTT. This codes for CASSPHPGAVTDTQYF.

This clonotype turned up a few times. V gene TRBV11-2 combines with J gene TRBJ2-3; D uncertain. CDR1 and CDR2 (germline): SGHAT, FQNNGV. The V end lost 1 base, the J end lost 6 bases, and 11 bases lay between the germline ends. The CDR3 contains 14 residues. The CDR3 protein is CASSLVAARDTQYF. As DNA, the CDR3 is TGTGCCAGCAGCTTAGTGGCGGCCAGGGATACGCAGTATTTT.

V usage is TRBV18 and J usage is TRBJ2-1, with D tentatively TRBD1 (6 bases). From germline, CDR1 is KGHSH and CDR2 LQKENI. Deletions cut 5 bases from V and 10 bases from J, with 12 bases between. This CDR3 contains 12 residues. The CDR3 DNA follows: TGTGCCAGCTCATCCGGACAGCCAGAGCAGTTCTTC. Its translation: CASSSGQPEQFF. The full variable domain, in which reference TRBV18 and TRBJ2-1 provide the parts outside the CDR3, is NAGVMQNPRHLVRRRGQEARLRCSPMKGHSHVYWYRQLPEEGLKFMVYLQKENIIDESGMPKERFSAEFPKEGPSILRIQQVVRGDSAAYFCASSSGQPEQFFGPGTRLTVL.

This clonotype was observed a few times. The gene calls are TRBV28 and TRBJ1-5; the D gene is possibly TRBD1 (5 bases). This CDR3 is 13 amino acids long. Germline CDR1 reads MDHEN; CDR2 reads SYDVKM. Deletions cut 8 bases from V and 3 bases from J, with 11 bases between. CDR3 sequence (DNA): TGTGCCAGCGGGCGAGGGGACAATCAGCCCCAGCATTTT. Amino acid sequence: CASGRGDNQPQHF.

This clonotype turned up a few times. CDR3 sequence: CASSHRSGGGYEQYF. The CDR3 DNA sequence: TGTGCCAGCAGCCATCGAAGCGGGGGAGGCTACGAGCAGTACTTC. V gene TRBV7-2 combines with J gene TRBJ2-7, with 8 bases lining up with TRBD2. There are 15 residues in the CDR3. Germline trimming cut 5 bases from V and 3 bases from J; bases unmatched to any gene: 9. Germline V gene sequence: CDR1 SGHTA, CDR2 FQGNSA.

This rearrangement joins TRBV4-2 to TRBJ1-5; weak D call: TRBD1 (5 bases). Trimming shortened V by 0 bases and J by 2 bases, and 17 bases separated the two germline ends. This CDR3 has 18 residues. Germline V gene sequence: CDR1 LGHNA, CDR2 YNFKEQ. The CDR3 loop reads CASSQDFPGGGGNQPQHF. In nucleotides, the CDR3 is TGTGCCAGCAGCCAAGACTTCCCGGGGGGGGGAGGCAATCAGCCCCAGCATTTT.

This clonotype occurred a few times. J is TRBJ1-5 and V is TRBV6-2 or TRBV6-3; D possibly corresponds to TRBD1 (5 bases). CDR1 MNHEY and CDR2 SVGEGT come from the germline V gene. This CDR3 comprises 13 residues. V lost 5 bases and J 3 bases, leaving 8 bases between the germline ends. CDR3 protein: CASSRGLNQPQHF. As DNA, the CDR3 is TGTGCCAGCAGTAGGGGCCTCAATCAGCCCCAGCATTTT.

This clonotype was seen more than once but under ten times. The chain combines TRBV29-1 with TRBJ1-1; no firm D call. CDR1 is SQVTM and CDR2 is ANQGSEA in the germline V gene. The CDR3 has 12 residues. V was cut by 5 bases and J by 0 bases, with 7 bases left in between. CDR3 DNA sequence: TGCAGCGTTAGTTGGATGAACACTGAAGCTTTCTTT. Residues: CSVSWMNTEAFF.

Many counts were recorded for this clonotype. The V gene is TRBV14, the J gene TRBJ1-5; D is uncertain. Trimming took off 1 base at V and 0 bases at J, with 13 bases between the two ends. Germline loops: CDR1 SGHDN, CDR2 FVKESK. CDR3 length equals 17 residues. The CDR3 loop reads CASSQVEGWDSNQPQHF. CDR3 in DNA: TGTGCCAGCAGCCAAGTAGAAGGATGGGATAGCAATCAGCCCCAGCATTTT.

This clonotype was seen repeatedly, ten times or more. J is TRBJ1-4 and V is TRBV13, with unresolved D. Trimming left V 3 bases short and J 0 bases short, with 8 bases between. The length of the CDR3 is 15 residues. Germline V gives CDR1 PRHDT, CDR2 FYEKMQ (reference sequence). CDR3 loop: CASSFQATTNEKLFF. CDR3 coding DNA: TGTGCCAGCAGCTTCCAGGCCACAACTAATGAAAAACTGTTTTTT.

CDR3: CASSAPGAYEQYV. DNA for the CDR3: TGTGCCAGCAGCGCCCCCGGGGCCTACGAGCAGTACGTC. The chain joins TRBV5-6 to TRBJ2-7; perhaps TRBD2 as D (5 bases). Germline CDR1 and CDR2: SGHDT and YYEEEE. V shed 4 bases and J shed 2 bases, with 10 bases lying between them. The length of the CDR3 is 13 residues.

V usage is TRBV12-3 or TRBV12-4 and J usage is TRBJ1-2; no reliable D call. Trimming left V 4 bases short and J 8 bases short, with 11 bases between. CDR3 length equals 12 residues. The CDR3 spells CASSSPGGGYTF. CDR3 in DNA: TGTGCCAGCAGTTCCCCGGGCGGGGGCTACACCTTC.

This clonotype was observed many times. This chain uses TRBV9 with TRBJ2-1; 7 bases agree with TRBD2. The trim removed 1 base at V and 3 bases at J, leaving 1 base unmatched. Germline V gene lookup returns CDR1 SGDLS and CDR2 YYNGEE. The CDR3 has 14 residues. CDR3 DNA: TGTGCCAGCAGCGTACTAGCGGACTACAATGAGCAGTTCTTC. Protein product: CASSVLADYNEQFF.

In this sample, this clonotype turned up a few times. The CDR3 loop is CASSRILRSGGGEQYF. The CDR3 bases are TGTGCCAGCAGTAGAATATTGAGGTCAGGGGGAGGCGAGCAGTACTTC. The gene calls are TRBV27 and TRBJ2-7, with D tentatively TRBD1 (7 bases). The CDR3 covers 16 residues. Trimming pared 5 bases from V and 6 bases from J, leaving 23 bases between. The germline V gene has CDR1 MNHEY and CDR2 SMNVEV (reference sequence).

This clonotype was seen ten or more times. This chain joins TRBV3-1 and TRBJ2-2; 8 nucleotides agree with TRBD2. Germline lookup yields CDR1 LGHDT and CDR2 YNNKEL (reference sequence). The junction had 14 bases not matched to a gene; V was cut back by 0 bases and J by 5 bases. CDR3 length equals 19 residues. The CDR3 sequence: CASSQELGSGDPLTGELFF. The CDR3 nucleotides are TGTGCCAGCAGCCAAGAATTGGGTAGCGGGGATCCGCTTACCGGGGAGCTGTTTTTT.

Only a few counts were recorded for this clonotype. J is TRBJ2-5 and V is TRBV29-1; a possible D gene is TRBD2 (5 bases). The germline V gene encodes CDR1 SQVTM and CDR2 ANQGSEA. CDR3 length: 13 residues. Trimming pared 6 bases from V and 7 bases from J, leaving 18 bases between. The CDR3 spells CSVIRDGVATQYF. The CDR3 DNA follows: TGCAGCGTGATCCGGGATGGCGTTGCGACCCAGTACTTC.